These T cell receptor beta chains were read from a single sample in a study of blood T cells in healthy people across ages. From the 5' RACE reads, TCRdb called clonotypes with MiXCR, one entry per CDR3 protein. The data contain about a million distinct CDR3 sequences, around 48% of them singletons. The specimen sequenced was blood. All receptors derive from a man between 25 and 39 years old in good health. The CDR3 runs from the conserved cysteine through the conserved F or W. The order of the fields is D gene, J gene, V gene, clone size, CDR3 protein, CDR3 DNA. A D gene is named only where the DNA matches it firmly. Some rows have no size entry. The others give once, few or many, or a class for an expanded clone.

d_gene: -
j_gene: TRBJ2-7
v_gene: TRBV4-2
abundance: -
CDR3aa: CASSQVVGAYYEQYF
CDR3nt: TGTGCCAGCAGCCAAGTGGTGGGGGCCTACTACGAGCAGTACTTC

d_gene: -
j_gene: TRBJ2-1
v_gene: TRBV5-6
abundance: -
CDR3aa: CASSWRGGNEQFF
CDR3nt: TGTGCCAGCAGCTGGCGGGGTGGGAATGAGCAGTTCTTC

d_gene: TRBD2
j_gene: TRBJ2-1
v_gene: TRBV29-1
abundance: once
CDR3aa: CSVRGLAGVGSYNEQFF
CDR3nt: TGCAGCGTCCGGGGACTAGCGGGAGTCGGCTCCTACAATGAGCAGTTCTTC

d_gene: TRBD1
j_gene: TRBJ2-1
v_gene: TRBV5-6
abundance: many
CDR3aa: CASSSRTGASYNEQFF
CDR3nt: TGTGCCAGCAGCTCCCGGACAGGGGCTTCCTACAATGAGCAGTTCTTC

d_gene: TRBD1
j_gene: TRBJ1-2
v_gene: TRBV18
abundance: once
CDR3aa: CASARGQDYSYTF
CDR3nt: TGTGCCAGCGCACGGGGACAGGACTATAGCTACACCTTC

d_gene: -
j_gene: TRBJ2-3
v_gene: TRBV29-1
abundance: -
CDR3aa: CSVEPSSAVCTDTQYF
CDR3nt: TGCAGCGTTGAACCAAGTTCGGCGGTGTGTACAGATACGCAGTATTTT

d_gene: -
j_gene: TRBJ2-1
v_gene: TRBV3-1
abundance: few
CDR3aa: CASSLPGGINEQFF
CDR3nt: TGTGCCAGCAGCCTACCGGGGGGCATCAATGAGCAGTTCTTC

d_gene: -
j_gene: TRBJ1-3
v_gene: TRBV20-1
abundance: -
CDR3aa: CSASIPRGNGNTIYF
CDR3nt: TGCAGTGCTTCTATTCCCCGGGGTAATGGAAACACCATATATTTT

d_gene: -
j_gene: TRBJ2-5
v_gene: TRBV5-1
abundance: many
CDR3aa: CASSLEGNQETQYF
CDR3nt: TGCGCCAGCAGCTTGGAGGGGAACCAAGAGACCCAGTACTTC

d_gene: TRBD2
j_gene: TRBJ2-1
v_gene: TRBV11-3
abundance: few
CDR3aa: CASSSLAGAYNEQFF
CDR3nt: TGTGCCAGCAGCTCTTTAGCGGGGGCCTACAATGAGCAGTTCTTC

d_gene: -
j_gene: TRBJ2-1
v_gene: TRBV6-2/TRBV6-3
abundance: -
CDR3aa: CASTETGSYNEQFF
CDR3nt: TGTGCCAGCACCGAGACCGGATCCTACAATGAGCAGTTCTTC

d_gene: TRBD2
j_gene: TRBJ2-1
v_gene: TRBV5-1
abundance: -
CDR3aa: CASCPLSGGFHSSDNEQFF
CDR3nt: TGCGCCAGCTGTCCTCTTAGCGGGGGGTTCCACAGCTCCGACAATGAGCAGTTCTTC

d_gene: -
j_gene: TRBJ2-5
v_gene: TRBV11-1
abundance: -
CDR3aa: CASSRGDSQETQYF
CDR3nt: TGTGCCAGCAGTCGGGGGGACAGCCAAGAGACCCAGTACTTC

d_gene: -
j_gene: TRBJ1-2
v_gene: TRBV3-1
abundance: -
CDR3aa: CASSQTGLNYGYTF
CDR3nt: TGTGCCAGCAGCCAAACAGGGCTTAACTATGGCTACACCTTC

d_gene: -
j_gene: TRBJ1-2
v_gene: TRBV27
abundance: few
CDR3aa: CASSTSMREANYGYTF
CDR3nt: TGTGCCAGCAGTACCTCCATGAGGGAAGCTAACTATGGCTACACCTTC

d_gene: -
j_gene: TRBJ2-3
v_gene: TRBV3-1
abundance: many
CDR3aa: CASSLSGAEAQYF
CDR3nt: TGTGCCAGCAGCCTCTCAGGGGCCGAGGCGCAGTATTTT

d_gene: -
j_gene: TRBJ2-1
v_gene: TRBV6-6
abundance: -
CDR3aa: CASTHREGNEQFF
CDR3nt: TGTGCCAGCACTCACAGGGAGGGGAATGAGCAGTTCTTC

d_gene: -
j_gene: TRBJ1-5
v_gene: TRBV7-9
abundance: -
CDR3aa: CASSFGGLQPQHF
CDR3nt: TGTGCCAGCAGCTTCGGGGGCCTCCAGCCCCAGCATTTT

d_gene: -
j_gene: TRBJ2-3
v_gene: TRBV27
abundance: few
CDR3aa: CASSLSGLSTDTQYF
CDR3nt: TGTGCCAGCAGTTTATCAGGGCTCAGCACAGATACGCAGTATTTT

d_gene: TRBD2
j_gene: TRBJ2-1
v_gene: TRBV11-2
abundance: -
CDR3aa: CASSPAQAGGPYNEQFF
CDR3nt: TGTGCCAGCAGCCCCGCACAAGCGGGGGGTCCCTACAATGAGCAGTTCTTC

d_gene: TRBD1
j_gene: TRBJ1-2
v_gene: TRBV10-3
abundance: -
CDR3aa: CAISGGQGVYGYTF
CDR3nt: TGTGCCATCAGTGGGGGACAGGGTGTCTATGGCTACACCTTC

d_gene: -
j_gene: TRBJ1-2
v_gene: TRBV6-1
abundance: -
CDR3aa: CASSEVRRNYGYTF
CDR3nt: TGTGCCAGCAGTGAAGTGAGGAGAAACTATGGCTACACCTTC

d_gene: -
j_gene: TRBJ1-1
v_gene: TRBV10-3
abundance: -
CDR3aa: CAISDSHSNTEAFF
CDR3nt: TGTGCCATCAGTGATTCACACTCGAACACTGAAGCTTTCTTT

d_gene: -
j_gene: TRBJ2-1
v_gene: TRBV5-4
abundance: -
CDR3aa: CASSLGQSDNEQFF
CDR3nt: TGTGCCAGCAGCCTCGGACAGTCGGACAATGAGCAGTTCTTC

d_gene: -
j_gene: TRBJ1-6
v_gene: TRBV20-1
abundance: few
CDR3aa: CSAKDSSSYNSPLHF
CDR3nt: TGCAGTGCCAAGGACAGCAGCTCCTATAATTCACCCCTCCACTTT

d_gene: -
j_gene: TRBJ2-1
v_gene: TRBV11-2
abundance: few
CDR3aa: CASSFATWHEQFF
CDR3nt: TGTGCCAGCAGCTTTGCAACTTGGCATGAGCAGTTCTTC

d_gene: -
j_gene: TRBJ2-1
v_gene: TRBV6-1
abundance: -
CDR3aa: CATLLFPAYNEQFF
CDR3nt: TGTGCCACTCTCTTATTCCCCGCCTACAATGAGCAGTTCTTC

d_gene: TRBD1
j_gene: TRBJ1-2
v_gene: TRBV3-1
abundance: many
CDR3aa: CASSPRDRNYGYTF
CDR3nt: TGTGCCAGCAGCCCTCGGGACAGGAACTATGGCTACACCTTC

d_gene: TRBD2
j_gene: TRBJ2-7
v_gene: TRBV10-3
abundance: -
CDR3aa: CAISRDIGDSRGGGYEQYF
CDR3nt: TGTGCCATCAGTCGGGACATCGGTGACTCGCGGGGGGGCGGCTACGAGCAGTACTTC

d_gene: -
j_gene: TRBJ1-1
v_gene: TRBV6-1
abundance: -
CDR3aa: CASSEAIGQTEAFF
CDR3nt: TGTGCCAGCAGTGAAGCGATAGGGCAGACTGAAGCTTTCTTT

d_gene: -
j_gene: TRBJ2-5
v_gene: TRBV2
abundance: -
CDR3aa: CASARVRQETQYF
CDR3nt: TGTGCCAGCGCGCGAGTTCGCCAAGAGACCCAGTACTTC

d_gene: -
j_gene: TRBJ2-7
v_gene: TRBV3-1
abundance: few
CDR3aa: CASSQDRERPYEQYF
CDR3nt: TGTGCCAGCAGCCAAGACAGGGAAAGGCCATACGAGCAGTACTTC

d_gene: -
j_gene: TRBJ2-4
v_gene: TRBV20-1
abundance: -
CDR3aa: CSAATATTLAKNIQYF
CDR3nt: TGCAGTGCTGCTACAGCCACAACCCTAGCCAAAAACATTCAGTACTTC

d_gene: -
j_gene: TRBJ2-1
v_gene: TRBV11-2
abundance: -
CDR3aa: CASSWSTSLSYNEQFF
CDR3nt: TGTGCCAGCAGCTGGTCAACTAGTCTCTCCTACAATGAGCAGTTCTTC

d_gene: -
j_gene: TRBJ2-3
v_gene: TRBV4-1
abundance: -
CDR3aa: CASSQNGFADTQYF
CDR3nt: TGCGCCAGCAGCCAAAACGGGTTCGCAGATACGCAGTATTTT

d_gene: TRBD2
j_gene: TRBJ2-1
v_gene: TRBV7-2
abundance: -
CDR3aa: CASSDSGGHEQFF
CDR3nt: TGTGCCAGCAGCGATAGCGGGGGGCATGAGCAGTTCTTC

d_gene: TRBD1
j_gene: TRBJ1-2
v_gene: TRBV5-1
abundance: -
CDR3aa: CASSPGQGYDGHTF
CDR3nt: TGCGCCAGCAGCCCGGGACAGGGGTATGATGGCCACACCTTC

d_gene: -
j_gene: TRBJ2-7
v_gene: TRBV13
abundance: -
CDR3aa: CASSPRQAAYEQYF
CDR3nt: TGTGCCAGCAGCCCCCGACAGGCGGCTTACGAGCAGTACTTC

d_gene: -
j_gene: TRBJ2-3
v_gene: TRBV7-9
abundance: -
CDR3aa: CASSLSRGARWDTQYF
CDR3nt: TGTGCCAGCAGCTTAAGCCGGGGGGCAAGATGGGATACGCAGTATTTT

d_gene: TRBD1
j_gene: TRBJ2-1
v_gene: TRBV12-3/TRBV12-4
abundance: -
CDR3aa: CASSLPGQGADEQFF
CDR3nt: TGTGCCAGCAGTTTACCGGGACAGGGGGCAGATGAGCAGTTCTTC

d_gene: TRBD2
j_gene: TRBJ2-1
v_gene: TRBV7-2
abundance: -
CDR3aa: CASSLGSASGRAYNEQFF
CDR3nt: TGTGCCAGCAGCTTAGGAAGCGCTAGCGGGAGGGCCTACAATGAGCAGTTCTTC

d_gene: TRBD2
j_gene: TRBJ2-1
v_gene: TRBV7-7
abundance: -
CDR3aa: CASSAGGPGVNEQFF
CDR3nt: TGTGCTAGCAGCGCGGGGGGGCCGGGGGTGAATGAGCAGTTCTTC

d_gene: -
j_gene: TRBJ2-5
v_gene: TRBV27
abundance: -
CDR3aa: CASTPSPYQETQYF
CDR3nt: TGTGCCAGCACCCCCTCTCCGTACCAAGAGACCCAGTACTTC

d_gene: -
j_gene: TRBJ2-1
v_gene: TRBV6-2/TRBV6-3
abundance: few
CDR3aa: CASSQRTGQVRNEQFF
CDR3nt: TGTGCCAGCAGTCAGCGGACCGGACAAGTTAGGAATGAGCAGTTCTTC

d_gene: -
j_gene: TRBJ1-2
v_gene: TRBV3-1
abundance: -
CDR3aa: CASSQSARGTEAGGYTF
CDR3nt: TGTGCCAGCAGCCAATCGGCGCGGGGGACGGAGGCGGGTGGCTACACCTTC

d_gene: -
j_gene: TRBJ1-6
v_gene: TRBV9
abundance: once
CDR3aa: CASSAGARRDANSPLHF
CDR3nt: TGTGCCAGCAGCGCAGGGGCTAGGAGAGACGCTAATTCACCCCTCCACTTT

d_gene: -
j_gene: TRBJ1-2
v_gene: TRBV4-3
abundance: few
CDR3aa: CASSQDPREAGYTF
CDR3nt: TGCGCCAGCAGCCAAGATCCCAGGGAGGCTGGCTACACCTTC

d_gene: TRBD1
j_gene: TRBJ2-7
v_gene: TRBV4-3
abundance: -
CDR3aa: CASSQAVTGGEEQYF
CDR3nt: TGCGCCAGCAGCCAAGCGGTGACAGGGGGAGAGGAGCAGTACTTC

d_gene: -
j_gene: TRBJ2-6
v_gene: TRBV3-1
abundance: -
CDR3aa: CASSPLNSGANVLTF
CDR3nt: TGTGCCAGCAGCCCCTTGAATTCTGGGGCCAACGTCCTGACTTTC

d_gene: -
j_gene: TRBJ1-4
v_gene: TRBV7-2
abundance: -
CDR3aa: CASSVRMGVTNEKLFF
CDR3nt: TGTGCCAGCAGCGTCCGGATGGGGGTAACTAATGAAAAACTGTTTTTT

d_gene: -
j_gene: TRBJ1-1
v_gene: TRBV6-2/TRBV6-3
abundance: -
CDR3aa: CASSYRRGARDTEAFF
CDR3nt: TGTGCCAGCAGCTACCGCAGGGGCGCGAGGGACACTGAAGCTTTCTTT

d_gene: -
j_gene: TRBJ2-1
v_gene: TRBV4-1
abundance: once
CDR3aa: CASSQDGGADEQFF
CDR3nt: TGCGCCAGCAGCCAAGATGGGGGGGCAGATGAGCAGTTCTTC

d_gene: -
j_gene: TRBJ1-2
v_gene: TRBV12-5
abundance: few
CDR3aa: CASGAETFLGYTF
CDR3nt: TGTGCTAGTGGTGCCGAGACTTTCCTCGGCTACACCTTC

d_gene: -
j_gene: TRBJ1-1
v_gene: TRBV5-1
abundance: -
CDR3aa: CASSPFGGGRETEAFF
CDR3nt: TGCGCCAGCAGCCCCTTCGGAGGGGGGAGAGAAACTGAAGCTTTCTTT

d_gene: TRBD2
j_gene: TRBJ2-7
v_gene: TRBV4-1
abundance: few
CDR3aa: CASSQDPPSGGAYEQYF
CDR3nt: TGCGCCAGCAGCCAAGATCCCCCTAGCGGGGGGGCCTACGAGCAGTACTTC

d_gene: -
j_gene: TRBJ2-6
v_gene: TRBV28
abundance: -
CDR3aa: CDRDTYLNSGANVLTF
CDR3nt: TGTGACCGGGACACTTACTTAAACTCTGGGGCCAACGTCCTGACTTTC

d_gene: TRBD2
j_gene: TRBJ2-3
v_gene: TRBV14
abundance: few
CDR3aa: CASSLAGGVRDTQYF
CDR3nt: TGTGCCAGCAGCCTAGCGGGGGGCGTTCGAGATACGCAGTATTTT